This entry is about one T cell receptor (beta chain). It has no known antigen specificity. Base qualities are not at hand, and no much larger clone is one base apart. CDR1 MNHEY and CDR2 SMNVEV are derived from the germline V gene (reference sequence). The germline ends are 14 bases apart after V is trimmed by 8 bases and J by 5 bases. The CDR3 runs 13 amino acids, cysteine and phenylalanine included. CDR3 DNA only is kept here, 39 bases in frame from base 1. The sample comes from a study of blood T cell repertoires in COVID-19 (dated by TCRdb to 2020 to 2021). Concerning the study at large: Collaborator samples came from the United States, Italy and Spain and covered acute and convalescent phases of COVID-19. The prospective study material was composed of cDNA or gDNA derived from T cells, B-cell-depleted T cells, or PBMCs. The dataset comprised deeply sampled blood TCRbeta repertoires from subjects exposed to, actively infected with, or recovered from COVID-19. The repertoires were made available in a free public database intended to serve as a resource for research on the immune response to SARS-CoV-2. The samples were drawn from the first 160 participants of the ongoing ImmuneRACE study and from 1,254 subjects provided by 6 global collaborators. Sample metadata almost always included a de-identified subject ID, COVID-19 status, age in years and sex. Where HLA class I and class II types were available, the types were taken from metadata supplied by the sample provider, not from assay-based typing.

Study-level results and caveats: The quantity of clinical and demographic metadata differed by source and by participant and was supplied without curation.

TCRbeta CDR3 regions were amplified from genomic DNA using the immunoSEQ Assay, a bias-controlled multiplex PCR. Turning to the authors' computational methods: The number of nucleated cells in each sample was estimated by amplification of reference gene primers within the assay. Sequence reads were collapsed and filtered to measure the absolute abundance of every unique TCRbeta CDR3 rearrangement. For each sample, productive Simpson clonality was calculated as the square root of Simpson's diversity index over productive rearrangements. Here the immuneACCESS table is served through TCRdb, limited to in-frame sequences with V and J called. Missing clones are a known gap in these copies; in checked studies unresolved V genes cover under half, and the rest lacks a known reason. V, J and clone size are those of that table, while D and trimming were read from the DNA. The sample contains 90,000 or so clones, approximately 88% of them found a single time. 8.5% to 14% of the sample rests with the top ten.

Whole blood was collected in K2EDTA tubes by collaborating institutions according to the institutions' own protocols. For TCRbeta analysis, collaborators shipped samples in one of three forms: frozen whole blood, isolated PBMCs, or DNA extracted from either of those sample types. The sequence joins TRBV27 to TRBJ2-3, with TRBD2 tentatively as D gene (6 bases match). The clonotype was recovered from a man older than 75 with acute or convalescent COVID-19. Sequenced material: peripheral blood. The CDR3 region: CASRWRDLDTQYF. The sequenced DNA is TGTGCCAGCCGTTGGAGGGACTTAGATACGCAGTATTTT.